Shown below are 10 T cell receptor beta chains from a single sample sequenced in a study of technical replicates of blood from a handful of donors. Clones were sequenced by immunoSEQ multiplex PCR, and TCRdb holds only the in-frame ones, with some missing. The sample has tens of thousands of clones, about 91% seen once. Sample: PBMCs. These receptors all stem from a human donor in good health. Some clones in this sample may be carry-over from other donors' samples.

The V and J genes are TRBV25-1 and TRBJ1-2; no firm D call. The germline CDR1 and CDR2 sequences are MGHDK and SYGVNS. The CDR3 spans 12 residues. V was pared by 4 bases and J by 7 bases, with 10 bases between. The CDR3 DNA follows: TGTGCCAGCAGTGTGACTACTGGTGGCTACACCTTC. Translation gives CASSVTTGGYTF.

The rearrangement links TRBV11-2 to TRBJ1-6, with unresolved D. CDR1 is SGHAT and CDR2 is FQNNGV in the germline V gene. The length of the CDR3 is 12 residues. V lost 4 bases, J lost 7 bases, and 5 bases lay in between. This chain's CDR3 is CASSSGNSPLHF. In DNA form, the CDR3 reads TGTGCCAGCAGCTCGGGGAATTCACCCCTCCACTTT.

The V and J genes are TRBV5-6 and TRBJ2-7; 7 bases fit TRBD1. CDR3 length: 14 residues. Germline CDR1 and CDR2: SGHDT and YYEEEE. With 4 bases clipped from V and 3 bases from J, the junction kept 7 bases outside the gene matches. Written as DNA, the CDR3 is TGTGCCAGCAGCCTAAGACAGGGTGTCTACGAGCAGTACTTC. Protein product: CASSLRQGVYEQYF.

This chain links TRBV13 with TRBJ2-5; possibly TRBD1 for D (6 bases). The CDR3 loop spans 15 amino acids. Germline V gene sequence: CDR1 PRHDT, CDR2 FYEKMQ (reference sequence). The ends were cut back, 4 bases at V and 3 bases at J, with 15 bases in the middle. The CDR3 nucleotides read TGTGCCAGCAGCTCCACCCGGACAGAGAAAGAGACCCAGTACTTC. Protein: CASSSTRTEKETQYF.

The chain carries TRBV5-4 and TRBJ2-1; 9 bases map to TRBD2. V was pared by 7 bases and J by 4 bases, with 9 bases of the junction left unmatched. The CDR3 extends over 15 amino acids. Germline CDR1 reads SGHNT; CDR2 reads YYREEE (reference sequence). Here the CDR3 reads CASCPGSGGYNEQFF. CDR3 nucleotide sequence: TGTGCCAGCTGCCCAGGTAGCGGGGGTTACAATGAGCAGTTCTTC.

This rearrangement joins TRBV10-2 to TRBJ1-1, with 8 bases identical to TRBD1. Losses at the gene ends were 8 bases for V and 0 bases for J; bases not matched to a gene: 5. Germline V lookup: CDR1 WSHSY, CDR2 SAAADI. CDR3 length equals 14 residues. In DNA form, the CDR3 reads TGCGCCAGCGCTCCAGGGGGCGTGAACACTGAAGCTTTCTTT. Protein sequence: CASAPGGVNTEAFF.

The chain joins TRBV10-3 to TRBJ2-5; D may be TRBD1 (5 bases). The germline CDR1 and CDR2 sequences are ENHRY and SYGVKD. The CDR3 length is 14 residues. Trimming removed 6 bases from V and 5 bases from J, with 16 bases in between. The CDR3 bases are TGTGCCATCAGACAGCCCTCCGCAGGGGAGACCCAGTACTTC. Translating gives CAIRQPSAGETQYF.

This clone was seen a handful of times. V gene TRBV6-9 combines with J gene TRBJ1-5; 8 positions agree with TRBD1. The CDR3 covers 15 residues. Trimming at V came to 3 bases and at J to 6 bases, leaving 7 bases not matched to a gene. Germline V gives CDR1 MNHGY, CDR2 SVAAGI. The CDR3 is CASSYYGQGSQPQHF. CDR3 nucleotides: TGTGCCAGCAGTTACTACGGACAGGGTAGTCAGCCCCAGCATTTT.

This chain links TRBV6-6 with TRBJ1-1; 9 nucleotides align to TRBD1. CDR1 is MNHNY, CDR2 SVGAGI, per germline (reference sequence). The CDR3 runs 15 residues. With V trimmed by 6 bases and J by 3 bases, 8 bases remained unmatched. CDR3 sequence: CASRNTRQGDTEAFF. The CDR3 DNA reads TGTGCCAGCAGGAACACGAGACAGGGGGACACTGAAGCTTTCTTT.

The chain links TRBV7-9 to TRBJ1-6; TRBD1 is a possible D gene (6 bases). Germline V gives CDR1 SEHNR, CDR2 FQNEAQ (reference sequence). The CDR3 loop spans 15 amino acids. The germline V and J ends were trimmed by 5 bases and 12 bases, with 20 bases remaining between them. The DNA for the CDR3 is TGTGCCAGCAGCCCGGCAGGGGCTGGTTGGGAACCCCTCCACTTT. Amino acids: CASSPAGAGWEPLHF. The variable domain in full, with the rest retrieved from reference TRBV7-9 and TRBJ1-6, is DTGVSQNPRHKITKRGQNVTFRCDPISEHNRLYWYRQTLGQGPEFLTYFQNEAQLEKSRLLSDRFSAERPKGSFSTLEIQRTEQGDSAMYLCASSPAGAGWEPLHFGNGTRLTVT.